These 26 T cell receptor beta chains came from one sample sequenced in a study of T cells expressing NK-cell markers. For each CDR3 protein, TCRdb gives one entry from its re-call of the 5' RACE reads, without DNA. The sample table sets out around 470,000 distinct CDR3 sequences. The sequenced sample consisted of blood T cells: a sorted CD56 or NKG2C T cell subset, CD4+ or CD8+ T cells, or bulk PBMC T cells (not recorded which). These receptors came from a woman in her fifties or sixties in good health.

The chain recombines TRBV3-1 with TRBJ1-4; no DNA is available, so the TRBD1 call from TCRdb remains unchecked. The CDR3 sequence is 16 residues long. Germline CDR1 is LGHDT and CDR2 is YNNKEL (reference sequence). CDR3 sequence: CASSQLGTGSNEKLFF.

The chain carries TRBV20-1 and TRBJ1-2; the D call from TCRdb, TRBD1, cannot be confirmed without DNA. The V gene's germline CDR1 is DFQATT and CDR2 SNEGSKA (reference sequence). This CDR3 comprises 12 residues. The CDR3 reads CSATEGARGYTF.

This chain links TRBV3-1 with TRBJ2-3; with no DNA, the TCRdb D assignment of TRBD2 cannot be verified. Germline V gene data show CDR1 as LGHDT and CDR2 as YNNKEL (reference sequence). The CDR3 has 16 amino acids. CDR3: CASSQDRAGPVDTQYF.

This chain joins TRBV11-2 and TRBJ2-4. CDR3 length: 16 amino acids. Germline CDR1 and CDR2: SGHAT and FQNNGV. The CDR3 region is CASSLVTGGSRNIQYF.

CDR3 residues: CAWNSGGSRGTGELFF. The genes are TRBV30 and TRBJ2-2; the TRBD1 assignment by TCRdb is unverifiable without DNA. Germline CDR1 GTSNPN, CDR2 SVGIG (reference sequence). The length of the CDR3 is 16 residues.

The genes are TRBV5-1 and TRBJ1-1. Germline V gives CDR1 SGHRS, CDR2 YFSETQ. CDR3 length: 16 amino acids. This CDR3 is CASSLDGQRMNTEAFF.

The V and J genes are TRBV4-2 and TRBJ2-1; lacking DNA, the TRBD2 call made by TCRdb goes unchecked. CDR3 length: 18 amino acids. CDR1 LGHNA and CDR2 YNFKEQ come from the germline V gene. Here the CDR3 reads CASSQDVQGGLAVNEQFF.

The chain links TRBV24-1 to TRBJ2-3; TCRdb's D call, TRBD2, is unchecked because there is no DNA. Germline V gene lookup returns CDR1 KGHDR and CDR2 SFDVKD. The CDR3 has 12 residues. This CDR3 is CATWYGREPQYF.

The gene calls are TRBV29-1 and TRBJ2-7; TCRdb proposes TRBD1, but this gene call is untestable without DNA. This CDR3 has 13 residues. Germline V gene lookup returns CDR1 SQVTM and CDR2 ANQGSEA. This CDR3 is CSVGLGQGREQYF.

This rearrangement joins TRBV20-1 to TRBJ2-1; the TCRdb D gene call, TRBD1, has no DNA to confirm it. Germline CDR1 and CDR2: DFQATT and SNEGSKA (reference sequence). The CDR3 totals 14 residues. The CDR3 sequence: CSAGRGQGYGEQFF.

The rearrangement uses TRBV12-3 or TRBV12-4 and TRBJ2-3; with no DNA, the TCRdb D assignment of TRBD1 cannot be verified. This CDR3 contains 15 residues. This CDR3 reads CASSAPGQGQDTQYF.

The chain joins TRBV5-1 to TRBJ2-1; TCRdb calls TRBD1, which cannot be checked without DNA. The V gene's germline CDR1 is SGHRS and CDR2 YFSETQ. CDR3 length: 15 residues. The CDR3: CASRTDRGRLMRQFF.

V gene TRBV28 combines with J gene TRBJ1-2; TCRdb gives TRBD1 as the D gene, but with no DNA this cannot be confirmed. Germline lookup yields CDR1 MDHEN and CDR2 SYDVKM. The CDR3 has 17 residues. The CDR3 spells CASRYPSGPRDNYGYTF.

The genes are TRBV7-3 and TRBJ2-3; TCRdb calls TRBD2, which cannot be checked without DNA. The germline gives CDR1 SGHTA, CDR2 FQGTGA. This CDR3 is 15 amino acids long. CDR3 sequence reads: CASSSRLASVDTQYF.

This chain connects TRBV29-1 to TRBJ2-5. The CDR3 loop spans 12 amino acids. Germline CDR1 is SQVTM and CDR2 is ANQGSEA. This CDR3 reads CSVVVQQETQYF.

J is TRBJ2-3 and V is TRBV12-3 or TRBV12-4; the TCRdb call, TRBD1, lacks DNA for checking. The CDR3 has 15 amino acids. The CDR3 protein is CASSLPGVSTDTQYF.

The J gene is TRBJ2-7, the V gene TRBV28; TCRdb gives TRBD1 as the D gene, but with no DNA this cannot be confirmed. The germline gives CDR1 MDHEN, CDR2 SYDVKM. This CDR3 region has 12 residues. The CDR3 reads CASASPGYEQYF.

The V call is TRBV3-1, the J call TRBJ1-1; lacking DNA, the TRBD1 call made by TCRdb goes unchecked. The CDR3 totals 20 residues. Germline loops: CDR1 LGHDT, CDR2 YNNKEL (reference sequence). CDR3 in amino acids: CASSQDWTGQGKKRNTEAFF.

The chain uses TRBV5-1 and TRBJ2-5; there is no DNA to check the TCRdb D call of TRBD1. The CDR3 is 16 residues long. Germline CDR1 SGHRS, CDR2 YFSETQ. CDR3 residues: CASSLISGTLKETQYF.

The chain employs TRBV12-3 or TRBV12-4 and TRBJ1-3; TCRdb's D call, TRBD1, is unchecked because there is no DNA. The CDR3 runs 13 residues. CDR3 amino acids: CASSYGTVNTIYF.

The chain uses TRBV6-6 and TRBJ1-4; lacking DNA, the TRBD1 call made by TCRdb goes unchecked. The germline CDR1 and CDR2 sequences are MNHNY and SVGAGI (reference sequence). CDR3 length: 15 residues. The CDR3 loop reads CASSYSGTGVRKLFF.

This sequence joins TRBV20-1 and TRBJ2-1; TCRdb names TRBD2, which stays unverified in the absence of DNA. Germline-derived CDR1 and CDR2 are DFQATT and SNEGSKA (reference sequence). The CDR3 spans 16 residues. The CDR3 loop reads CSARDRVASGLNEQFF.

The J gene is TRBJ1-1, the V gene TRBV18; TCRdb indicates TRBD1, and absent DNA this call remains unverified. Germline V lookup: CDR1 KGHSH, CDR2 LQKENI. The CDR3 totals 13 residues. The CDR3 reads CATLQGMNTEAFF.

This chain links TRBV7-6 with TRBJ2-1; checking the TCRdb D call of TRBD2 is not possible without DNA. Germline V gives CDR1 SGHVS, CDR2 FNYEAQ. The CDR3 loop spans 15 amino acids. The CDR3: CASSPPGGTSHEQFF.

V is TRBV20-1 and J is TRBJ2-5. Germline CDR1 and CDR2: DFQATT and SNEGSKA (reference sequence). CDR3 size: 13 residues. This CDR3 is CSARARTKETQYF.

The V and J genes are TRBV18 and TRBJ2-7; TCRdb lists TRBD1, though no DNA is available to test this call. CDR1 and CDR2 (germline): KGHSH, LQKENI. The CDR3 runs to 14 residues. The CDR3 reads CASSPGRDFYEQYF.